This T cell receptor beta chain was identified during a study of blood T cell repertoires in COVID-19. For the study at large: The United States, Italy and Spain supplied acute and convalescent COVID-19 samples.

TCRdb's copy holds only in-frame clones and misses some; the assay was immunoSEQ multiplex PCR. The data show some 200,000 clones, approximately 85% seen once. The germline gives CDR1 MNHEY, CDR2 SVGAGI. The junction had 8 bases not matched to a gene; V was cut back by 6 bases and J by 7 bases. The CDR3 runs 13 residues. This clonotype originated in an elderly woman with acute or convalescent COVID-19. This chain uses TRBV6-5 with TRBJ2-5; 7 bases are shared with TRBD1. Sample: peripheral blood. In DNA, the CDR3 is TGTGCCAGCAGCTTAGACAGGGTGGTGACCCAGTACTTC. It codes for CASSLDRVVTQYF.